This entry features one T cell receptor (beta chain) sequence. There is no known antigen for this receptor. No much larger clonotype is one base removed from it; base qualities were not supplied. The CDR3 starts with the cysteine, ends with the phenylalanine, and has 16 residues. Only the CDR3 DNA is retained, 48 bases long and in frame from the first base. CDR1 is given as MNHEY and CDR2 as SMNVEV, both from the germline V gene (reference sequence). V loses 5 bases at its end and J loses 5 bases; junction bases beyond the gene matches: 8. This sample stems from a study of cytomegalovirus exposure and HLA in healthy donors (dated by TCRdb to about 2017). Notes on the research overall: An earlier analysis of about 530 of the donors reported about 300 Gb of sequence data and 117 million unique TCR beta sequences obtained from about 180 million T cells. All discovery cohort repertoires had been generated on a single sequencing platform. A later analysis re-examined previously published TCR beta repertoires from just over 650 donors and added high-resolution HLA genotyping to investigate patterns of TCR occurrence. The study aimed to test whether cataloging public T cell receptors could reveal signatures of past pathogen exposure. Typing coverage varied by locus: about 629-640 donors for A, B, C, DRB1 and DQB1; around 560 for DQA1; around 570 for DPA1; roughly 450 for DPB1. Donor age, sex, ethnicity and CMV serostatus were collected together with the repertoire data. To predict cytomegalovirus infection status, the study combined high-throughput TCR immunosequencing, statistical association of individual TCRs with disease status, and machine learning. Because of strong linkage in the cohort, 5 or 6 DR-DQ haplotypes were treated as single units for association and clustering. Genome-wide SNP genotypes for about 55% of the 666 donors were used in a later genetic analysis, which treated that subset as a discovery cohort. Rather than using new phenotypic data, the later analysis identified candidate immune exposures from TCR beta sequences and from how often those sequences occurred across donors. Class I and class II HLA loci were covered by the typing at four-digit resolution. Approximately 330 gigabases of sequencing data and roughly 81 million unique TCR sequences made up an early release that covered around 640 HLA-typed donors. The study used immunosequencing to profile the T cell repertoires of some 600 subjects and linked those repertoires to cytomegalovirus serostatus. Among the roughly 400 genotyped donors, under 90% belonged to the genetic ancestry cluster associated with self-reported Caucasian donors. A separate validation cohort of roughly 130 different subjects was used in addition to the 666-subject first cohort. Among about 370 genotyped donors of the cohort, an average of approximately 220,000 unique TCR beta nucleotide sequences was sequenced per donor, of which about 19% were non-productive. An earlier analysis of 587 of the donors used high-throughput TCR beta sequencing to judge whether each TCR beta V gene segment behaved as functional or pseudogenic. Paper-wide results and their limitations: In a later analysis, several top co-occurrence clusters were reported to appear linked to parvovirus B19, influenza, CMV and Epstein-Barr virus. The classifier was reported to diagnose cytomegalovirus status with high specificity and sensitivity in both the original cohort and the validation cohort. Some IMGT-functional V segments, including TRBV6-2 and TRBV6-3, could not be distinguished by the 87-base-pair reads and were therefore excluded. An earlier analysis of approximately 570 of the donors showed that most TCR beta V segments appeared in productive rearrangements either about 90% or about 30% of the time, which broadly matched IMGT annotations. Correlated functional status among segregating V segments might be attributable to linkage disequilibrium, but an unknown experimental factor could not be ruled out. Assigning TCR associations to individual alleles was difficult when HLA alleles, especially DR and DQ, strongly co-occurred. Across donors, most TCR sequences were observed very rarely, whereas some public TCRs were present in many individuals. A further reported finding was that TCR beta sequences accurately predicted the HLA-A and HLA-B alleles for most subjects in the first cohort. In a later analysis, HLA-associated TCR beta chains showed more clonal expansion and lower generation probabilities than non-associated chains that were equally common. In vitro tests confirmed that a few of the cytomegalovirus-associated TCR beta chains recognize cytomegalovirus antigens. It was suggested by the authors that the approach could potentially be generalized to other disease states and immunological phenotypes. A later analysis found that TCR association rates varied across HLA loci, with DRB1 alleles showing the most associated TCRs and HLA-C alleles the fewest. At a false discovery rate of 0.05, a later analysis linked about 16,000 TCR beta sequences to specific HLA alleles. An association between a missense DCLRE1C variant and V-gene and J-gene trimming of TCR beta chains was found in a later genetic analysis and replicated in an independent cohort. A cluster of highly shared sequence variants was judged likely to be a technical artifact of the sequencing pipeline. In this cohort, only TCR beta chains were sequenced, and detectable features were limited by the absence of alpha or paired-chain data. HLA typing was unavailable for some donors at each locus, so association tests used only the typed subset. Roughly 15 rarely observed V segments, including chromosome 9 orphons, were excluded from the earlier analysis of 550 to 700 of the donors because counts were too low. Most CMV-associated TCR beta chains appeared to be HLA-restricted in a later analysis, and the HLA associations seemed to be driven largely by CMV exposure. A later genetic analysis reported fewer N-insertions in productive TCRs among donors in an Asian-associated ancestry cluster than the 666-donor mean. The only immune exposure information available for the cohort was CMV serostatus. Roughly uniform sequencing depth across donors was assumed in presence/absence analyses, although this assumption may not hold. The study gave a list of around 170 TCR beta chains associated with cytomegalovirus.

The cohort consisted of approximately 670 healthy bone marrow donors. All cohort members were sampled while nominally healthy, although unrecorded immune exposures were likely present. The donor tested CMV seropositive, placing the donor among the 289 seropositive members of the cohort. A peripheral blood sample was collected from each donor, and TCR beta sequencing was performed on peripheral blood mononuclear cells. The Qiagen DNeasy Blood Extraction Kit was used to extract genomic DNA from the blood cell samples. Libraries were prepared through the immunoSEQ multiplex PCR assay. A mixture of 60 forward primers for TCR Vbeta segments and 13 reverse primers for TCR Jbeta segments was used in the multiplex PCR. A multiplex PCR assay on genomic DNA amplified the CDR3 region of rearranged TCR beta genes. The Illumina HiSeq System was used to sequence the amplified TCR beta libraries as 87-base-pair reads. On the authors' methods: In a later analysis, around 80 million unique TCR beta chains were counted across the 650 to 750 repertoires, and around 10 million of these chains were shared by at least two donors. Raw reads were error-corrected and collapsed into unique sequences with a nearest-neighbor algorithm that merged closely related sequences to remove PCR and sequencing errors. To assign V, D and J gene segments, CDR3 sequences were aligned to IMGT reference sequences. Each retained sequence needed at least a six-nucleotide match to both a V gene segment and a J gene segment. A rearrangement counted as productive if the CDR3 had no stop codons and remained in frame with V and J, and every other rearrangement counted as non-productive. CDR3 was defined according to IMGT convention as the region running from the second conserved V-encoded cysteine to the conserved J-encoded phenylalanine. The earlier analysis of about 590 of the donors excluded sequences that lacked an unambiguous match to a single V gene segment. An earlier analysis of 587 of the donors called V segments functional above 56.7% productive rearrangements and segregating when the between-donor standard deviation exceeded 5%. A statistical classification framework was built to diagnose cytomegalovirus status from the catalog of TCR beta chain sequences. A later analysis assigned V and J genes by comparing TCR nucleotide sequences with IMGT/GENE-DB human TR gene sequences. A later analysis assigned CDR3 sequences and most-parsimonious VDJ recombination scenarios with the TCRdist pipeline. In a later analysis, each TCR beta chain was defined by its CDR3 amino acid sequence together with its V-gene family, and reads without a unique V-gene family were excluded. In a later analysis, 450 to 600 highly shared, low-generation-probability nucleotide sequences were removed to address suspected cross-contamination and a sequencing artifact. For each public chain, a later analysis derived a clonal expansion index from normalized ranks of inferred template counts within each repertoire. In a later analysis, generation probabilities were computed with a VDJ recombination model fitted to out-of-frame rearrangements, and the resulting probabilities were checked against IGoR. Hypergeometric tests were used in a later analysis to score TCR-TCR, TCR-HLA and TCR-CMV co-occurrence, with a repertoire-size bias correction applied to the TCR pairs. False discovery rates were estimated in a later analysis by permuting HLA or CMV assignments 20 times. In a later analysis, co-occurring TCRs were grouped using DBSCAN, with TCRdist sequence similarity added in when clustering inside HLA-allele-positive subsets. Repertoires with fewer than 30,000 or more than 120,000 public chains, plus five repertoires with anomalous nucleotide sharing, were excluded from co-occurrence clustering. TCRdb's version of the immuneACCESS table is confined to in-frame rearrangements and falls short of the full clone set. An unresolved V gene accounts for under half of the shortfall where checked; the remainder is of unknown origin. That table is the source of V, J and clone size, and D and trimming were worked out from the DNA. The sample contains 130,000 to 150,000 clones, around 77% of them found a single time. The ten largest account for about 6.7% of the sample.

Here the chain combines TRBV27 and TRBJ2-5; 13 of the junction bases match TRBD2. Sequenced input: PBMCs. This TCR was sampled from a woman aged 35 to 49 in good health and CMV-seropositive. CDR3 loop: CASSARLAGGKETQYF. The DNA reads as follows: TGTGCCAGCAGTGCGAGACTAGCGGGGGGTAAGGAGACCCAGTACTTC.